Listed below are T cell receptor beta chains from one sample, sequenced in a study of T cells in Graves' hyperthyroidism and ophthalmopathy. From the multiplex PCR reads, TCRdb called clonotypes with MiXCR, one entry per CDR3 protein. The table lists about 840,000 distinct CDR3 sequences, roughly 40% of them singletons. The source material was blood. The receptor set was obtained from a man aged 18 to 30 with Graves' hyperthyroidism. The CDR3 runs from the conserved cysteine through the conserved F or W. The D gene is left open where the match is weak. The size of a clone is reported for some rows only, either as once, few or many, or as a class for expanded clones.

TRBJ2-5 TRBD1 . TRBV4-3 CASSPTPGRGLETQYF TGCGCCAGCAGCCCGACCCCGGGCAGGGGGCTAGAGACCCAGTACTTC
TRBJ2-6 . . TRBV7-9 CASSPVGRLYSGASVLTF TGTGCCAGTAGCCCCGTCGGTCGCCTGTACTCTGGGGCCAGCGTCCTGACTTTC
TRBJ1-5 . few TRBV7-2 CASSSLGPLSNQPQHF TGTGCCAGCAGCTCCCTCGGGCCGCTTAGCAATCAGCCCCAGCATTTT
TRBJ2-5 TRBD1 . TRBV7-8 CASSLTRTGEETQYF TGTGCCAGCAGCTTGACAAGGACAGGGGAAGAGACCCAGTACTTC
TRBJ1-4 TRBD1 . TRBV5-1 CASSPGDREGEKLFF TGCGCCAGCAGCCCAGGGGACAGGGAAGGTGAAAAACTGTTTTTT
TRBJ1-2 . . TRBV29-1 CSYAGAEDYGYTF TGCAGTTACGCAGGGGCCGAGGACTATGGCTACACCTTC
TRBJ1-3 . many TRBV13 CASSLVTGNGNTIYF TGTGCCAGCAGCTTAGTAACAGGGAATGGAAACACCATATATTTT
TRBJ1-1 TRBD1 . TRBV7-3 CASSPGTGGKTKAFF TGTGCCAGCAGTCCCGGGACAGGGGGCAAGACTAAAGCTTTCTTT
TRBJ1-1 . few TRBV7-7 CAGNRVMNTEAFF TGTGCTGGAAACAGGGTGATGAACACTGAAGCTTTCTTT
TRBJ2-5 . few TRBV6-5 CATNVPGSGTQYF TGTGCCACCAATGTCCCCGGGTCCGGGACCCAGTACTTC
TRBJ2-7 . few TRBV5-1 CASSLTSGNEQYF TGCGCCAGCAGCTTGACTTCGGGCAACGAGCAGTACTTC
TRBJ2-6 . many TRBV20-1 CSAPIPGTGANVLTF TGCAGTGCCCCCATCCCCGGTACTGGGGCCAACGTCCTGACTTTC
TRBJ1-2 . . TRBV29-1 CSLKGEHYGYTF TGCAGCTTGAAAGGGGAGCACTATGGCTACACCTTC
TRBJ1-2 TRBD1 many TRBV2 CASIQGAVGYTF TGTGCCAGCATTCAGGGGGCGGTTGGCTACACCTTC
TRBJ2-5 . many TRBV19 CAIGGPETQYF TGTGCCATCGGGGGGCCAGAGACCCAGTACTTC
TRBJ1-3 . . TRBV6-6 CASSYEGISGNTIYF TGTGCCAGCAGTTACGAGGGGATCTCTGGAAACACCATATATTTT
TRBJ1-1 . . TRBV29-1 CSSGNTEAFF TGCAGCTCGGGGAACACTGAAGCTTTCTTT
TRBJ1-1 TRBD1 many TRBV10-3 CAIKGTGDTEAFF TGTGCCATCAAAGGGACAGGGGACACTGAAGCTTTCTTT
TRBJ2-1 . . TRBV7-8 CASSSDREQFF TGTGCCAGCAGCTCGGACCGAGAGCAGTTCTTC
TRBJ2-2 . . TRBV2 CASSWGGAPNTGELFF TGTGCCAGCAGTTGGGGGGGCGCACCGAACACCGGGGAGCTGTTTTTT
TRBJ1-3 TRBD1 . TRBV7-6 CASSLDRGQGNTIYF TGTGCCAGCAGCTTAGACAGGGGGCAGGGAAACACCATATATTTT
TRBJ2-5 . many TRBV7-2 CASSSPIQETQYF TGTGCCAGCAGCTCCCCGATCCAAGAGACCCAGTACTTC
TRBJ2-5 TRBD2 few TRBV4-1 CASSQGGLAGGKTQYF TGCGCCAGCAGCCAGGGGGGACTAGCGGGAGGGAAGACCCAGTACTTC
TRBJ2-7 . . TRBV7-9 CASSPPDYTAYEQYF TGTGCCAGCAGCCCACCGGACTATACAGCCTACGAGCAGTACTTC
TRBJ2-5 TRBD2 . TRBV9 CASSPTSEQETQYF TGTGCCAGCAGCCCAACTAGCGAACAAGAGACCCAGTACTTC
TRBJ2-7 . . TRBV7-8 CASTLTGYGSYEQYF TGTGCCAGCACCCTTACAGGGTACGGCTCCTACGAGCAGTACTTC
TRBJ1-2 TRBD1 few TRBV19 CASMGQGGYGYTF TGTGCCAGTATGGGACAGGGAGGATATGGCTACACCTTC
TRBJ1-1 . once TRBV7-3 CASSQEAGAEAFF TGCGCCAGCAGCCAAGAAGCAGGGGCTGAAGCTTTCTTT
TRBJ2-7 . . TRBV9 CASSLFGQTNYEQYF TGTGCCAGCAGCTTATTTGGACAGACTAACTACGAGCAGTACTTC
TRBJ1-5 . many TRBV12-3/TRBV12-4 CASSLALGHQPQHF TGTGCCAGCAGTTTAGCGCTAGGGCATCAGCCCCAGCATTTT
TRBJ2-5 . few TRBV12-3/TRBV12-4 CASSSHRAGWETQYF TGTGCCAGCAGCTCACACCGCGCGGGGTGGGAGACCCAGTACTTC
TRBJ1-2 . many TRBV10-3 CAISQGTYGYTF TGTGCCATCAGTCAGGGGACCTATGGCTACACCTTC
TRBJ2-6 . . TRBV10-3 CAISGANVLTF TGTGCCATCAGTGGGGCCAACGTCCTGACTTTC
TRBJ1-5 TRBD1 . TRBV6-5 CASSHDRVSNQPQHF TGTGCCAGCAGTCACGACAGGGTTAGCAATCAGCCCCAGCATTTT
TRBJ1-2 . . TRBV15 CATSKAGAYGYTF TGTGCCACCAGCAAGGCAGGGGCCTATGGCTACACCTTC
TRBJ2-5 TRBD2 . TRBV6-1 CASTPTLRRGVETQYF TGTGCCAGCACCCCGACCTTAAGGCGGGGGGTGGAGACCCAGTACTTC
TRBJ2-2 . . TRBV10-3 CATNTGELFF TGTGCCACGAACACCGGGGAGCTGTTTTTT
TRBJ1-5 TRBD1 . TRBV12-3/TRBV12-4 CASSSLRSHRGHQPQHF TGTGCCAGCAGTTCCCTCCGCTCACACAGGGGCCATCAGCCCCAGCATTTT
TRBJ1-2 TRBD1 . TRBV7-9 CASSPSQGGYGYTF TGTGCCAGCAGCCCCAGCCAGGGGGGCTATGGCTACACCTTC
TRBJ2-7 . . TRBV20-1 CSARGSDYEQYF TGCAGTGCTAGGGGGTCCGACTACGAGCAGTACTTC
TRBJ1-1 . . TRBV20-1 CSAARGVPGEAFF TGCAGTGCTGCCCGAGGGGTCCCTGGAGAAGCTTTCTTT
TRBJ2-2 TRBD2 few TRBV6-5 CASSSQLAGGLTGELFF TGTGCCAGCAGTTCGCAACTAGCGGGAGGCCTCACCGGGGAGCTGTTTTTT
TRBJ2-5 . . TRBV9 CASSAAAGPRETQYF TGTGCCAGCAGCGCAGCCGCTGGGCCTCGGGAGACCCAGTACTTC
TRBJ2-7 TRBD1 few TRBV5-1 CASSQVTGEYEQYF TGCGCCAGCAGCCAAGTGACAGGGGAGTACGAGCAGTACTTC
TRBJ2-7 . . TRBV5-1 CASSPPGQYEQYF TGCGCCAGCAGCCCCCCCGGACAGTACGAGCAGTACTTC
TRBJ2-7 . once TRBV2 CASSAPNRAGYEQYF TGTGCCAGCAGCGCCCCCAACAGGGCCGGGTACGAGCAGTACTTC
TRBJ2-5 . many TRBV7-6 CASSLEAQQETQYF TGTGCCAGCAGCTTAGAAGCACAACAAGAGACCCAGTACTTC
TRBJ2-5 . many TRBV7-2 CATAESETQYF TGTGCCACAGCTGAATCGGAGACCCAGTACTTC
TRBJ1-6 . many TRBV7-8 CASSLGGDGSPLHF TGTGCCAGCAGCTTAGGCGGAGATGGATCACCCCTCCACTTT
TRBJ1-5 . . TRBV15 CATSRDPGDQPQHF TGTGCCACCAGCAGAGATCCAGGGGATCAGCCCCAGCATTTT
TRBJ1-1 . few TRBV19 CASSIMHLTNTEAFF TGTGCCAGTAGTATTATGCACTTAACGAACACTGAAGCTTTCTTT